This TCR beta chain was identified in a study of T cells expressing NK-cell markers. Study at large: HCMV serostatus: seven of eight sequenced donors positive, one negative. Study-level results: A few donors likewise had their CD3+CD56-NKG2C+ fraction led by these clonotypes. CD8+ T cells in 5 or 6 donors included dominant NKG2C+ clonotypes at roughly 1.0-8%.

Scientists made TCR beta cDNA using 5'RACE template switching with UMIs. TCRdb reprocessed the 5' RACE reads, with one entry per CDR3 protein and no DNA. The sample holds 250,000 to 300,000 distinct CDR3 sequences. In germline, CDR1 is MNHEY, CDR2 SVGEGT. The CDR3 totals 17 residues. Comment on this clonotype: The antigen is undetermined.

This rearrangement joins TRBV6-2 or TRBV6-3 to TRBJ2-1; no DNA is available, so the TRBD2 call from TCRdb remains unchecked. This receptor was obtained from a young man in good health. Sequencing used blood T cells: a sorted CD56 or NKG2C T cell subset, CD4+ or CD8+ T cells, or bulk PBMC T cells (not recorded which). The CDR3 spells CASSRLGAGVTYNEQFF.